Below, 9 T cell receptor beta chains from the same sample are listed, as sequenced in a study of blood T cell repertoires in COVID-19. Only in-frame clones appear in the TCRdb table, and some are missing; sequencing was by immunoSEQ multiplex PCR. The sample carries some 65,000 clones, around 80% recorded once. The sample was peripheral blood. These receptors came from a human donor in a cohort sampled during active COVID-19.

This chain joins TRBV7-2 and TRBJ2-4; 12 bases are shared with TRBD2. J was trimmed by 6 bases and V by 2 bases; bases with no gene match: 5. Per germline, CDR1 SGHTA and CDR2 FQGNSA. This CDR3 contains 16 residues. In DNA, the CDR3 is TGTGCCAGCAGCTTACCTAGCGGGAGGGCCGGAAACATTCAGTACTTC. The encoded protein is CASSLPSGRAGNIQYF.

This rearrangement joins TRBV11-2 to TRBJ2-7; 8 bases align to TRBD2. Germline V gene data show CDR1 as SGHAT and CDR2 as FQNNGV. CDR3 length: 15 amino acids. Losses at the gene ends were 5 bases for V and 3 bases for J; bases not matched to a gene: 9. Here the CDR3 DNA reads TGTGCCAGCAGCGAAGACCCTAGCGGGTTCTACGAGCAGTACTTC. Its translation is CASSEDPSGFYEQYF. Combining the CDR3 with reference TRBV11-2 and TRBJ2-7 gives the whole variable domain EAGVAQSPRYKIIEKRQSVAFWCNPISGHATLYWYQQILGQGPKLLIQFQNNGVVDDSQLPKDRFSAERLKGVDSTLKIQPAKLEDSAVYLCASSEDPSGFYEQYFGPGTRLTVT.

The chain combines TRBV30 with TRBJ1-6; the D is unclear. Looked up from germline, CDR1 is GTSNPN and CDR2 is SVGIG (reference sequence). The CDR3 runs to 16 residues. With 2 bases removed from V and 4 bases from J, the gap between germline ends came to 15 bases. As DNA, the CDR3 is TGTGCCTGGAGTAGTGCAGGCGGGATGTATAATTCACCCCTCCACTTT. Amino acid sequence: CAWSSAGGMYNSPLHF.

The V call is TRBV7-2, the J call TRBJ2-3, with 10 bases identical to TRBD2. Germline V gives CDR1 SGHTA, CDR2 FQGNSA. Unmatched junction bases numbered 0, after V lost 1 base and J lost 5 bases. The CDR3 spans 14 residues. CDR3 coding DNA: TGTGCCAGCAGCTTAGGGACTAGCGGAGATACGCAGTATTTT. Amino acid sequence: CASSLGTSGDTQYF.

This chain joins TRBV18 and TRBJ2-7; 7 bases match TRBD1. The V and J ends lost 6 bases and 3 bases, in that order; junction bases with no gene match: 5. Germline V CDR1 and CDR2: KGHSH, LQKENI. The CDR3 covers 13 residues. The CDR3 DNA sequence: TGTGCCAGCTCCCGGGGACAGCTCTACGAGCAGTACTTC. Amino acid sequence: CASSRGQLYEQYF.

The genes are TRBV7-8 and TRBJ1-2; 7 bases map to TRBD1. Germline V gene sequence: CDR1 SGHVS, CDR2 FQNEAQ. This CDR3 is built from 13 residues. The CDR3 bases are TGTGCGGCAGGGGGTTCCACCATTTATGGCTACACCTTC. This codes for CAAGGSTIYGYTF.

This chain uses TRBV6-2 or TRBV6-3 with TRBJ1-5, with D perhaps TRBD1 (6 bases). CDR3 length: 17 amino acids. Between the trimmed V and J ends, which lost 2 bases and 7 bases, there was a span of 21 bases. Germline V CDR1 and CDR2: MNHEY, SVGEGT. Here the CDR3 DNA reads TGTGCCAGCAGTTACCCCAGGGGCCAGGTAAGGGGACAGCCCCAGCATTTT. This encodes CASSYPRGQVRGQPQHF.

The chain recombines TRBV12-5 with TRBJ2-1, with D tentatively TRBD1 (6 bases). Trimming took 6 bases from V and 3 from J, leaving 18 bases between them. This CDR3 contains 16 residues. Germline CDR1 LGHNT, CDR2 FRNRAP. The CDR3 region is CASGKNPTGFYNEQFF. CDR3 coding DNA: TGTGCTAGTGGCAAAAATCCCACAGGGTTCTACAATGAGCAGTTCTTC.

This clone was seen only a few times. The rearrangement links TRBV7-2 to TRBJ2-7, with TRBD2 identical over 10 bases. The CDR3 is made up of 15 amino acids. Trimming removed 5 bases from V and 3 bases from J; junction bases left unmatched: 7. Germline assignment: CDR1 SGHTA and CDR2 FQGNSA. The CDR3 protein is CASSLLPSGSYEQYF. CDR3 bases: TGTGCCAGCAGCCTCCTTCCTAGCGGGAGCTACGAGCAGTACTTC.